The rows below give T cell receptor beta chains drawn from one sample of a study of post-analysis software for immune sequencing data. TCRdb reanalysed the PCR reads using MiXCR and keeps one entry per CDR3 protein. This repertoire shows approximately 660,000 distinct CDR3 sequences, 55% to 70% found once; its top ten account for around 10%. What was sequenced was blood. The receptors derive from a girl aged 2-10 years with multiple sclerosis. CDR3s include the opening cysteine and the closing phenylalanine or tryptophan. A D gene is named only where the DNA matches it firmly. Clone size is given for some rows only: seen once, a few or many times, or a class if the clone is expanded.

-	TRBV20-1	-	TRBJ2-3	CSARVRGVTDTRYF	TGCAGTGCTAGAGTGCGCGGGGTAACAGATACGCGGTATTTT
-	TRBV19	-	TRBJ1-5	CASSIVEGGNQPQHF	TGTGCCAGTAGTATAGTCGAGGGTGGCAATCAGCCCCAGCATTTT
-	TRBV29-1	once	TRBJ2-7	CSGRGQYYEQYF	TGCAGCGGACGAGGACAGTACTACGAGCAGTACTTC
-	TRBV20-1	-	TRBJ2-7	CSARDGPEQYF	TGCAGTGCTAGGGACGGACCCGAGCAGTACTTC
TRBD2	TRBV11-2	-	TRBJ2-7	CASSLLLAGLNEQYF	TGTGCCAGCAGCTTACTCCTAGCGGGTCTGAACGAGCAGTACTTC
TRBD1	TRBV20-1	-	TRBJ2-2	CSAYTRDRGYTGELFF	TGCAGTGCTTACACCCGGGACAGGGGATACACCGGGGAGCTGTTTTTT
-	TRBV7-2	-	TRBJ2-3	CASSSPFLRQITDTQYF	TGTGCCAGCAGCTCCCCTTTCCTAAGACAGATCACAGATACGCAGTATTTT
TRBD2	TRBV20-1	-	TRBJ2-7	CSARDGGTSFYEQYF	TGCAGTGCTAGAGATGGTGGGACTAGCTTTTACGAGCAGTACTTC
-	TRBV5-6	few	TRBJ2-1	CASSPPTGNDEQFF	TGTGCCAGCAGCCCACCGACAGGTAACGATGAGCAGTTCTTC
-	TRBV10-3	few	TRBJ2-3	CAIRGTDTQYF	TGTGCCATCAGGGGAACAGATACGCAGTATTTT
TRBD2	TRBV7-9	-	TRBJ2-7	CASSLREEDEQYF	TGTGCCAGCAGCCTACGGGAGGAGGACGAGCAGTACTTC
TRBD2	TRBV10-3	few	TRBJ2-3	CAILAEVGDTQYF	TGTGCCATACTAGCGGAAGTAGGAGATACGCAGTATTTT
-	TRBV6-5	-	TRBJ2-7	CASSYRLNFYEQYF	TGTGCCAGCAGTTACAGATTAAATTTCTACGAGCAGTACTTC
TRBD1	TRBV18	-	TRBJ2-7	CASSPTGGGSEQYF	TGTGCCAGCTCACCAACAGGGGGCGGATCCGAGCAGTACTTC
-	TRBV29-1	-	TRBJ2-1	CSGSEPKQFF	TGCAGCGGCTCTGAGCCCAAGCAGTTCTTC
-	TRBV7-2	-	TRBJ2-7	CASSLAGTHEQYF	TGTGCCAGCAGCTTAGCGGGGACACACGAGCAGTACTTC
-	TRBV7-9	few	TRBJ2-5	CASSSDDLRETQYF	TGTGCCAGCAGCTCGGACGACCTTCGGGAGACCCAGTACTTC
-	TRBV3-1	-	TRBJ2-1	CASSQDAAYSYNEQFF	TGTGCCAGCAGCCAAGATGCAGCGTACTCCTACAATGAGCAGTTCTTC
-	TRBV5-1	few	TRBJ2-3	CASSPATADTQYF	TGCGCCAGCAGCCCGGCGACTGCAGATACGCAGTATTTT
-	TRBV12-3/TRBV12-4	many	TRBJ2-5	CASSFLDRFSTQYF	TGTGCCAGCAGTTTTCTCGACAGGTTCTCGACCCAGTACTTC
-	TRBV6-2/TRBV6-3	-	TRBJ2-2	CASTKAPLYTGELFF	TGTGCCAGCACCAAGGCCCCCTTGTACACCGGGGAGCTGTTTTTT
-	TRBV30	-	TRBJ2-3	CAWRHKGISTDTQYF	TGTGCCTGGAGACATAAGGGAATTAGCACAGATACGCAGTATTTT